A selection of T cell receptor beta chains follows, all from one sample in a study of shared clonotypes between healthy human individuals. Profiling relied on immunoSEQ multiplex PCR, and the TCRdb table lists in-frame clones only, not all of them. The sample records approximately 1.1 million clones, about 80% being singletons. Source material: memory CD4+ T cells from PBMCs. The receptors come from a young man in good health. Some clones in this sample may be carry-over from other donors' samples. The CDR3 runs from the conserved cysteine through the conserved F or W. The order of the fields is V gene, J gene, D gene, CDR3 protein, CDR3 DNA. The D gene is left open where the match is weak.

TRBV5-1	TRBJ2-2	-	CASSPPGRTTGELFF	TGCGCCAGCAGCCCGCCGGGACGGACCACCGGGGAGCTGTTTTTT
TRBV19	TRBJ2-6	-	CASTHASGANVLTF	TGTGCCAGTACCCATGCCTCTGGGGCCAACGTCCTGACTTTC
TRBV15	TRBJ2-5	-	CATSRDRGGQARETQYF	TGTGCCACCAGCAGAGATCGGGGGGGACAGGCCCGGGAGACCCAGTACTTC
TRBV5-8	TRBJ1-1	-	CASSPDAYTEAFF	TGTGCCAGCAGCCCAGACGCCTACACTGAAGCTTTCTTT
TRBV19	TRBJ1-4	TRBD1	CASKRGPWEKLFF	TGTGCCAGTAAGAGGGGGCCGTGGGAAAAACTGTTTTTT
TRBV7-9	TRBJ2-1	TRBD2	CASSFGGAGAYNEQFF	TGTGCCAGCAGCTTCGGTGGAGCGGGGGCTTACAATGAGCAGTTCTTC
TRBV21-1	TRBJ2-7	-	CASSKGRRTSGSFVVEQYF	TGTGCCAGCAGCAAAGGTAGGAGGACTAGCGGGTCTTTCGTCGTCGAGCAGTACTTC
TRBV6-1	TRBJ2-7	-	CASRDSYEQYF	TGTGCCAGCAGAGACAGTTACGAGCAGTACTTC
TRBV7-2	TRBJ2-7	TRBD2	CASSLGSGTSYEQYF	TGTGCCAGCAGCTTAGGGAGCGGGACCTCCTACGAGCAGTACTTC
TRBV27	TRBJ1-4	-	CASGYREGEKLFF	TGTGCCAGCGGTTACAGGGAGGGTGAAAAACTGTTTTTT
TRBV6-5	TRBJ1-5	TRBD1	CASSFRQGDGNQPQHF	TGTGCCAGCAGTTTCAGACAGGGGGATGGCAATCAGCCCCAGCATTTT